This record looks at one T cell receptor beta chain sequence and its context. The data stem from a study of cytomegalovirus exposure and HLA in healthy donors. CDR3 length: 15 amino acids. CDR1 and CDR2 (germline): MDHEN, SYDVKM. Trimming shortened V by 5 bases and J by 3 bases, and 14 bases separated the two germline ends. The PCR employed 60 Vbeta primers together with 13 Jbeta primers. Only in-frame clones appear in the TCRdb table, and some are missing; sequencing was by immunoSEQ multiplex PCR. The data show roughly 54,000 clones, 82% seen once. The clonotype was recovered from a man in his fifties or sixties in good health and CMV-seronegative. The chain links TRBV28 to TRBJ1-3; D may be TRBD1 (5 bases). Source material: PBMCs. The CDR3 DNA sequence: TGTGCCAGCAGTCCCAGGGTGATTAGTGGAAACACCATATATTTT. This sequence encodes CASSPRVISGNTIYF. Looking up the rest from reference TRBV28 and TRBJ1-3 gives the full variable domain: DVKVTQSSRYLVKRTGEKVFLECVQDMDHENMFWYRQDPGLGLRLIYFSYDVKMKEKGDIPEGYSVSREKKERFSLILESASTNQTSMYLCASSPRVISGNTIYFGEGSWLTVV.